Each of the 26 T cell receptor beta chains below was sequenced from the same sample in a study of Tregs in tolerant kidney transplant recipients. Profiling relied on immunoSEQ multiplex PCR, and the TCRdb table lists in-frame clones only, not all of them. Of some 65,000 clones in the sample, 84% were seen once. Sample: CD4+ T cells from blood. These TCRs come from a human donor in good health.

The chain links TRBV2 to TRBJ1-1; the D gene is possibly TRBD1 (6 bases). The CDR3 loop spans 14 amino acids. The V gene lost 9 bases and the J gene lost 2 bases, with 16 bases spanning the gap. Per the germline V gene, CDR1 is SNHLY and CDR2 is FYNNEI. The CDR3 here is CASLNRDQNTEAFF. DNA for the CDR3: TGTGCCAGTCTGAACAGGGATCAAAACACTGAAGCTTTCTTT.

CDR3 in amino acids: CASNPSWGNTEAFF. As DNA, the CDR3 is TGTGCCAGCAACCCGTCATGGGGGAACACTGAAGCTTTCTTT. The chain uses TRBV6-1 and TRBJ1-1, with D uncertain. V was trimmed by 7 bases and J by 1 base, leaving 13 bases between them. CDR3 length: 14 residues. Germline V CDR1 and CDR2: MNHNS, SASEGT.

The J gene is TRBJ2-3, the V gene TRBV15; D possibly corresponds to TRBD1 (5 bases). Germline CDR1 reads LNHNV; CDR2 reads YYDKDF (reference sequence). The length of the CDR3 is 13 residues. V gave up 5 bases and J gave up 4 bases, with 10 bases separating them. The CDR3 DNA sequence: TGTGCCACCAGCTCTTCCAGGGCAGATACGCAGTATTTT. The encoded protein is CATSSSRADTQYF.

The chain combines TRBV5-6 with TRBJ2-7; 7 nucleotides line up with TRBD2. Germline V CDR1 and CDR2: SGHDT, YYEEEE. Losses at the gene ends were 4 bases for V and 7 bases for J; bases not matched to a gene: 8. The CDR3 length is 13 residues. The CDR3 DNA follows: TGTGCCAGCAGCGCCGGGACTAACTATGAGCAGTACTTC. Protein product: CASSAGTNYEQYF.

This clone has just a few counts. The chain carries TRBV5-4 and TRBJ2-7; TRBD2 agrees at 9 bases. Losses at the gene ends were 0 bases for V and 3 bases for J; bases not matched to a gene: 7. This CDR3 region has 16 residues. Germline V lookup: CDR1 SGHNT, CDR2 YYREEE (reference sequence). The CDR3 bases are TGTGCCAGCAGCTTGGGTAGTAGCGGGGGCTTCTACGAGCAGTACTTC. Its protein product is CASSLGSSGGFYEQYF.

J is TRBJ2-3 and V is TRBV5-6, with 14 bases that match TRBD2. Germline CDR1 is SGHDT and CDR2 is YYEEEE. V gave up 0 bases and J gave up 6 bases; unmatched junction bases: 0. This CDR3 comprises 15 residues. The CDR3 sequence: CASSLGLAGGDTQYF. CDR3 bases: TGTGCCAGCAGCTTGGGACTAGCGGGAGGGGATACGCAGTATTTT.

This chain links TRBV7-9 with TRBJ1-2, with 7 bases lining up with TRBD1. J was trimmed by 2 bases and V by 3 bases; bases with no gene match: 12. The CDR3 has 17 amino acids. Germline V CDR1 and CDR2: SEHNR, FQNEAQ (reference sequence). The CDR3 coding sequence is TGTGCCAGCAGCTTTTTTAACTGGACAGGAGTAAACTATGGCTACACCTTC. It codes for CASSFFNWTGVNYGYTF.

The CDR3 loop is CATQRDRGARQPQHF. Here the CDR3 DNA reads TGTGCCACCCAACGGGACAGGGGGGCACGTCAGCCCCAGCATTTT. The chain combines TRBV10-3 with TRBJ1-5; TRBD1 agrees at 11 bases. Trimming at V came to 10 bases and at J to 6 bases, leaving 11 bases not matched to a gene. This CDR3 has 15 amino acids. Looked up from germline, CDR1 is ENHRY and CDR2 is SYGVKD.

V usage is TRBV30 and J usage is TRBJ2-1; TRBD2 matches 7 bases. J was trimmed by 4 bases and V by 1 base; bases with no gene match: 10. The CDR3 totals 16 residues. Per germline, CDR1 GTSNPN and CDR2 SVGIG (reference sequence). CDR3 amino acids: CAWSAPRWEGYNEQFF. Written as DNA, the CDR3 is TGTGCCTGGAGTGCCCCTAGGTGGGAGGGGTACAATGAGCAGTTCTTC.

V gene TRBV7-3 combines with J gene TRBJ2-1, with no clear D. Germline CDR1 reads SGHTA; CDR2 reads FQGTGA. The CDR3 contains 16 residues. With 2 bases removed from V and 5 bases from J, the gap between germline ends came to 16 bases. The CDR3: CASSLGGRKEDNEQFF. CDR3 coding DNA: TGTGCCAGCAGCTTAGGTGGTCGAAAAGAGGACAATGAGCAGTTCTTC.

The chain combines TRBV28 with TRBJ1-2, with D possibly being TRBD1 (5 bases). The CDR3 contains 14 residues. Germline V gene data show CDR1 as MDHEN and CDR2 as SYDVKM. Trimming took 5 bases from V and 6 from J, leaving 16 bases between them. DNA of the CDR3: TGTGCCAGCAGTCCCCCGGGACGGAAAGATGGCTACACCTTC. Amino acids: CASSPPGRKDGYTF.

This clone came up once. The chain carries TRBV19 and TRBJ2-1, with D tentatively TRBD2 (5 bases). The germline CDR1 and CDR2 sequences are LNHDA and SQIVND (reference sequence). The CDR3 is 16 residues long. Between the trimmed V and J ends, which lost 5 bases and 5 bases, there was a span of 19 bases. The CDR3 region is CASSDLAGPGDNEQFF. The CDR3 nucleotides read TGTGCCAGTAGTGATCTGGCGGGCCCCGGGGACAATGAGCAGTTCTTC. The full variable domain, in which reference TRBV19 and TRBJ2-1 provide the parts outside the CDR3, is DGGITQSPKYLFRKEGQNVTLSCEQNLNHDAMYWYRQDPGQGLRLIYYSQIVNDFQKGDIAEGYSVSREKKESFPLTVTSAQKNPTAFYLCASSDLAGPGDNEQFFGPGTRLTVL.

Regarding this clone: Germline and junction disagree at one end, which may indicate a read error. The V and J genes are TRBV19 and TRBJ2-1; 7 positions agree with TRBD1. The CDR3 is made up of 12 amino acids. Per germline, CDR1 LNHDA and CDR2 SQIVND (reference sequence). The CDR3 DNA reads as TGTGCCAGTAGTATAGGCACAGGGGAATTTGTCTTC. Translating it yields CASSIGTGEFVF.

The genes are TRBV5-1 and TRBJ2-5, with D hard to call. Trimming removed 0 bases from V and 2 bases from J, with 5 bases in between. CDR1 is SGHRS and CDR2 is YFSETQ in the germline V gene. The CDR3 is 13 residues long. The CDR3 DNA reads TGCGCCAGCAGCTTGGACAGACAAGAGACCCAGTACTTC. Its translation: CASSLDRQETQYF.

This chain uses TRBV29-1 with TRBJ2-1; unclear D gene. This CDR3 is built from 15 residues. V dropped 6 bases and J dropped 0 bases, with 15 bases sitting between them. Germline values: CDR1 SQVTM, CDR2 ANQGSEA. CDR3 residues: CSVTSTANSYNEQFF. CDR3 nucleotides: TGCAGCGTGACCTCGACTGCAAACTCCTACAATGAGCAGTTCTTC.

This clone came up a few times. The identical CDR3 is also encoded by other nucleotide sequences in the sample. The V and J genes are TRBV7-9 and TRBJ1-3; D possibly corresponds to TRBD1 (5 bases). Germline V gene data show CDR1 as SEHNR and CDR2 as FQNEAQ (reference sequence). The CDR3 extends over 14 amino acids. V lost 5 bases to trimming and J lost 0 bases, with 8 bases between them. For the CDR3, the DNA is TGTGCCAGCAGCCCGGACATCTCTGGAAACACCATATATTTT. Amino acid sequence: CASSPDISGNTIYF.

The CDR3 spells CASNWGPEADTQYF. The CDR3 nucleotides read TGTGCCAGTAATTGGGGGCCGGAGGCAGATACGCAGTATTTT. The genes are TRBV19 and TRBJ2-3, with D possibly matching TRBD1 (6 bases). The CDR3 spans 14 residues. From germline, CDR1 is LNHDA and CDR2 SQIVND (reference sequence). Trimming cost V 7 bases and J 4 bases, with 15 bases left between them.

The rearrangement uses TRBV5-1 and TRBJ2-5; the match to TRBD2 covers 7 bases. The CDR3 has 16 residues. Unmatched junction bases numbered 13, after V lost 3 bases and J lost 5 bases. Germline V gene data show CDR1 as SGHRS and CDR2 as YFSETQ. The CDR3 DNA reads as TGCGCCAGCAGCTCCTTCTCGGGAGGTGTCCGGGAGACCCAGTACTTC. Its protein product is CASSSFSGGVRETQYF.

The V and J genes are TRBV5-1 and TRBJ1-1; 7 nucleotides match TRBD1. From germline, CDR1 is SGHRS and CDR2 YFSETQ. Trimming removed 0 bases from V and 0 bases from J; junction bases left unmatched: 5. There are 16 residues in the CDR3. The CDR3 DNA follows: TGCGCCAGCAGCTTGGGGCACAGGGGAGTGAACACTGAAGCTTTCTTT. Translated, it gives CASSLGHRGVNTEAFF.

For the CDR3, the DNA is TGTGCCAGAAGCCCCAGCCTGGAGCCCTACAATGAGCAGTTCTTC. The encoded protein is CARSPSLEPYNEQFF. The gene calls are TRBV5-3 and TRBJ2-1; D call uncertain. TRBV5-3 is an ORF for which the function is uncertain. This CDR3 is 15 amino acids long. V lost 4 bases to trimming and J lost 2 bases, with 13 bases between them.

The chain is built from TRBV4-3 and TRBJ2-7; 11 positions agree with TRBD2. CDR3 length: 15 residues. Germline-derived CDR1 and CDR2 are LGHNA and YSLEER. The V and J ends lost 3 bases and 3 bases, in that order; junction bases with no gene match: 4. As DNA, the CDR3 is TGCGCCAGCAGCCAGCTAACTAGCGGGAGCTACGAGCAGTACTTC. Translation gives CASSQLTSGSYEQYF.

The chain combines TRBV6-1 with TRBJ2-7, with 10 bases aligning to TRBD1. The CDR3 totals 15 residues. In germline, CDR1 is MNHNS, CDR2 SASEGT. With 7 bases clipped from V and 3 bases from J, the junction kept 9 bases outside the gene matches. CDR3 in amino acids: CASNTGTGAFYEQYF. DNA of the CDR3: TGTGCCAGCAATACCGGGACAGGGGCCTTCTACGAGCAGTACTTC.

The rearrangement links TRBV7-2 to TRBJ1-3, with D possibly being TRBD1 (6 bases). The CDR3 spans 15 residues. V lost 2 bases to trimming and J lost 1 base, with 9 bases between them. From germline, CDR1 is SGHTA and CDR2 FQGNSA. The CDR3 protein is CASSLRGLSGNTIYF. The CDR3 nucleotides are TGTGCCAGCAGCTTACGGGGGCTATCTGGAAACACCATATATTTT.

The chain has TRBV7-6 and TRBJ2-5; 11 bases map to TRBD2. In germline, CDR1 is SGHVS, CDR2 FNYEAQ. J gave up 4 bases and V 0 bases, and 4 bases lay outside the gene matches. The CDR3 covers 16 residues. CDR3 sequence reads: CASSLANSGGVETQYF. DNA for the CDR3: TGTGCCAGCAGCTTAGCTAATAGCGGGGGGGTAGAGACCCAGTACTTC.

This clone was recorded once. The V gene is TRBV5-4, the J gene TRBJ2-1, with 10 bases identical to TRBD2. V lost 1 base and J lost 4; bases outside the gene matches: 2. Germline CDR1 reads SGHNT; CDR2 reads YYREEE (reference sequence). The CDR3 spans 15 residues. The CDR3 DNA sequence: TGTGCCAGCAGCTTGATAGCGGGGGGTTACAATGAGCAGTTCTTC. Translating gives CASSLIAGGYNEQFF.

The V and J genes are TRBV5-1 and TRBJ1-1, with 9 bases fitting TRBD1. From germline, CDR1 is SGHRS and CDR2 YFSETQ. This CDR3 comprises 14 residues. V was pared by 4 bases and J by 5 bases, with 6 bases of the junction left unmatched. The CDR3 coding sequence is TGCGCCAGCAGCCGGAGGACAGGGGATACTGAAGCTTTCTTT. This encodes CASSRRTGDTEAFF.